The sample holds a few counts of the clone carrying this TCR beta chain. Its specificity is not known. This sample was included in a study of T cell repertoires in ileal Crohn's disease. Study information: At postoperative colonoscopy, neoterminal ileum biopsies were taken as M6.

The study's findings and limits: Clonal expansions were more frequent in active smokers than non-smokers at surgery.

V dropped 7 bases and J dropped 7; count of bases not matched to a gene: 12. The V gene's germline CDR1 is SQVTM and CDR2 ANQGSEA. CDR3 length equals 14 residues. Some clones are missing from TCRdb's copy, which holds only in-frame ones; the method was immunoSEQ multiplex PCR. The data hold 12,000 or so clones, with about 82% observed a single time. Time point noted: neoterminal ileum biopsy at postoperative endoscopy, about 6 months after surgery. Sequenced: ileal tissue. This receptor was taken from an adult with Crohn's disease. This rearrangement joins TRBV29-1 to TRBJ2-1; TRBD2 aligns across 8 bases. Here the CDR3 DNA reads TGCAGCGCCCGGTGGGCGGGAGGTATAAATGAGCAGTTCTTC. It translates to CSARWAGGINEQFF.